Presented here are 2 T cell receptor beta chains from one specimen sequenced in a study of blood T cell repertoires in COVID-19. The table came from immunoSEQ multiplex PCR; TCRdb's copy has only in-frame clones and leaves some out. The table has roughly 170,000 clones, about 86% seen once. The sequenced sample consisted of peripheral blood. The origin of the receptors is a man in his 70s with active or convalescent COVID-19.

CDR3 sequence: CASRVGQSQETQYF. CDR3 nucleotide sequence: TGTGCCAGCAGGGTGGGACAGAGCCAAGAGACCCAGTACTTC. The chain carries TRBV6-5 and TRBJ2-5; 7 bases match TRBD1. The length of the CDR3 is 14 residues. Germline V gene sequence: CDR1 MNHEY, CDR2 SVGAGI. V gave up 6 bases and J gave up 1 base; unmatched junction bases: 5.

This rearrangement joins TRBV18 to TRBJ2-3, with unresolved D. V gave up 0 bases and J gave up 6 bases, with 10 bases separating them. The length of the CDR3 is 14 residues. Germline V gene data show CDR1 as KGHSH and CDR2 as LQKENI. CDR3 DNA: TGTGCCAGCTCACCACCCGCCGAGTTGGATACGCAGTATTTT. This encodes CASSPPAELDTQYF. Filled out from reference TRBV18 and TRBJ2-3, the complete variable domain reads NAGVMQNPRHLVRRRGQEARLRCSPMKGHSHVYWYRQLPEEGLKFMVYLQKENIIDESGMPKERFSAEFPKEGPSILRIQQVVRGDSAAYFCASSPPAELDTQYFGPGTRLTVL.